The 24 T cell receptor beta chains given below trace back to one sample, sequenced in a study of vaccination effects on CD4 cells after COVID-19. TCRdb's table, derived via immunoSEQ multiplex PCR, lists solely in-frame clones and lacks some. The data contain under 70,000 clones, around two thirds of them singletons. These receptors' targets are unknown. The authors isolated CD4+ T cells after around 11 days of culture. Two-dose BNT162b2 or mRNA-1273 vaccination was given to participants. The material was CD4+ T cells from PBMCs cultured without peptide, obtained after COVID-19 vaccination. The receptors come from a human donor who received a COVID-19 vaccine.

The chain recombines TRBV28 with TRBJ2-2; 8 nucleotides match TRBD2. The CDR3 is made up of 15 amino acids. Germline CDR1 reads MDHEN; CDR2 reads SYDVKM. V lost 6 bases, J lost 5 bases, and 8 bases stayed unmatched. The CDR3 reads CASRVAGPPTGELFF. In nucleotides, the CDR3 is TGTGCCAGCAGGGTAGCGGGGCCCCCGACCGGGGAGCTGTTTTTT.

The genes are TRBV15 and TRBJ1-5; D possibly corresponds to TRBD1 (6 bases). The CDR3 extends over 18 amino acids. Germline CDR1 and CDR2: LNHNV and YYDKDF (reference sequence). The V end was cut by 0 bases, the J end by 1 base, with 16 bases between. The CDR3 spells CATSRDPSAGASNQPQHF. The CDR3 DNA reads as TGTGCCACCAGCAGAGACCCTTCGGCAGGGGCAAGCAATCAGCCCCAGCATTTT.

This rearrangement joins TRBV27 to TRBJ1-5; D is unresolved. CDR1 and CDR2 from the germline V gene are MNHEY and SMNVEV (reference sequence). This CDR3 has 14 residues. Trimming left V 4 bases short and J 4 bases short, with 11 bases between. CDR3 sequence reads: CASSSRRANQPQHF. For the CDR3, the DNA is TGTGCCAGCAGTTCAAGGAGGGCTAATCAGCCCCAGCATTTT.

V is TRBV5-1 and J is TRBJ2-7; 8 positions agree with TRBD1. CDR3 length: 14 residues. V lost 0 bases, J lost 5 bases, and 4 bases stayed unmatched. Looked up from germline, CDR1 is SGHRS and CDR2 is YFSETQ. In DNA, the CDR3 is TGCGCCAGCAGCTTGGGGACAGGGCTCCACGAGCAGTACGTC. Protein: CASSLGTGLHEQYV.

The gene calls are TRBV7-2 and TRBJ1-3, with a possible D match to TRBD1 (6 bases). V was cut by 4 bases and J by 2 bases, with 9 bases left in between. Germline V gene lookup returns CDR1 SGHTA and CDR2 FQGNSA. This CDR3 is 14 amino acids long. The CDR3 bases are TGTGCCAGCAGCTCTCAGGGGACTGGAAACACCATATATTTT. Protein product: CASSSQGTGNTIYF.

The chain joins TRBV6-6 to TRBJ2-3; 13 positions match TRBD2. CDR1 and CDR2 (germline): MNHNY, SVGAGI (reference sequence). V shed 5 bases, J shed 2 bases, and the junction held 4 bases outside the gene matches. There are 16 residues in the CDR3. CDR3 sequence: CASSMTSGGTTDTQYF. CDR3 coding DNA: TGTGCCAGCAGTATGACTAGCGGGGGGACCACAGATACGCAGTATTTT.

CDR3 nucleotide sequence: TGCGCCAGCAGCGCATTGGGACAGAATAAACAAGAGACCCAGTACTTC. Its translation is CASSALGQNKQETQYF. The chain couples TRBV5-1 to TRBJ2-5, with 7 bases lining up with TRBD1. With 4 bases clipped from V and 2 bases from J, the junction kept 11 bases outside the gene matches. Germline values: CDR1 SGHRS, CDR2 YFSETQ. This CDR3 comprises 16 residues.

This chain links TRBV5-1 with TRBJ1-1, with D uncertain. V was pared by 1 base and J by 1 base, with 5 bases between. CDR1 is SGHRS, CDR2 YFSETQ, per germline. The CDR3 has 13 amino acids. As DNA, the CDR3 is TGCGCCAGCAGCTTGTCAGAGAACACTGAAGCTTTCTTT. Residues: CASSLSENTEAFF.

Only a few counts were recorded for this clone. The V gene is TRBV20-1, the J gene TRBJ2-7, with D maybe TRBD2 (6 bases). This CDR3 region has 11 residues. CDR1 and CDR2 (germline): DFQATT, SNEGSKA (reference sequence). V was clipped by 3 bases and J by 7 bases, with 10 bases between them. The CDR3 spells CSARSGVEQYV. Here the CDR3 DNA reads TGCAGTGCTAGGTCGGGGGTTGAGCAGTACGTC.

The chain couples TRBV5-1 to TRBJ1-3; a weak D match, TRBD1 (5 bases). The V gene lost 0 bases and the J gene lost 5 bases, with 9 bases spanning the gap. Germline-derived CDR1 and CDR2 are SGHRS and YFSETQ. The CDR3 is 14 amino acids. The CDR3 nucleotides read TGCGCCAGCAGCTTGGGGGACTCCCGAAACACCATATATTTT. Translated, it gives CASSLGDSRNTIYF.

The CDR3 sequence: CASGDQLYNEQFF. CDR3 in DNA: TGTGCCAGCGGGGATCAACTATACAATGAGCAGTTCTTC. The chain recombines TRBV7-2 with TRBJ2-1, with D unclear. The CDR3 sequence is 13 residues long. Trimming pared 8 bases from V and 4 bases from J, leaving 12 bases between. Per germline, CDR1 SGHTA and CDR2 FQGNSA.

The chain is built from TRBV7-3 and TRBJ2-1, with 15 bases fitting TRBD2. Germline loops: CDR1 SGHTA, CDR2 FQGTGA. This CDR3 comprises 16 residues. V trimming: 6 bases; J trimming: 8 bases; junction bases outside the gene matches: 8. The CDR3 spells CASSRGLAGGPDEQFF. The CDR3 nucleotides are TGTGCCAGCAGTCGCGGACTAGCGGGGGGGCCTGATGAGCAGTTCTTC.

This chain joins TRBV27 and TRBJ2-2; 8 nucleotides align to TRBD1. CDR1 is MNHEY and CDR2 is SMNVEV in the germline V gene (reference sequence). This CDR3 has 18 amino acids. V shed 7 bases and J 5 bases; nucleotides not matched to a gene: 18. The CDR3 nucleotides read TGTGCCAGCATCCCACCCCAGCCAGGGGGCGGTGGGACCGGGGAGCTGTTTTTT. Translated: CASIPPQPGGGGTGELFF.

This clone has only one observation. The rearrangement links TRBV19 to TRBJ2-1; 10 nucleotides agree with TRBD2. The CDR3 length is 17 residues. The germline V gene encodes CDR1 LNHDA and CDR2 SQIVND (reference sequence). J was trimmed by 7 bases and V by 6 bases; bases with no gene match: 15. CDR3: CASRVSPSGGAVNEQFF. CDR3 bases: TGTGCCAGTAGAGTCAGCCCAAGCGGGGGGGCCGTGAATGAGCAGTTCTTC. The full variable domain, with the rest looked up from reference TRBV19 and TRBJ2-1, is DGGITQSPKYLFRKEGQNVTLSCEQNLNHDAMYWYRQDPGQGLRLIYYSQIVNDFQKGDIAEGYSVSREKKESFPLTVTSAQKNPTAFYLCASRVSPSGGAVNEQFFGPGTRLTVL.

This chain links TRBV24-1 with TRBJ1-2; a weak D match, TRBD1 (5 bases). Per germline, CDR1 KGHDR and CDR2 SFDVKD. The CDR3 is 13 residues long. V was cut by 8 bases and J by 2 bases, with 11 bases left in between. CDR3 sequence (DNA): TGTGCCACCACCGGGGCCGAAAACTATGGCTACACCTTC. Translating gives CATTGAENYGYTF.

The chain uses TRBV4-1 and TRBJ1-2; no clear D gene. The germline CDR1 and CDR2 sequences are MGHRA and YSYEKL. V shed 3 bases and J shed 0 bases, with 11 bases lying between them. The CDR3 consists of 15 residues. The DNA of the CDR3 is TGCGCCAGCAGCCATCGAACCCCCGCTAACTATGGCTACACCTTC. It specifies CASSHRTPANYGYTF.

The genes are TRBV9 and TRBJ1-2, with 9 bases matching TRBD1. Germline V lookup: CDR1 SGDLS, CDR2 YYNGEE. CDR3 length equals 15 residues. V dropped 3 bases and J dropped 7; count of bases not matched to a gene: 10. The CDR3 region has the DNA TGTGCCAGCAGCGCCGGGACAGGGTCTCAGGCTGGCTACACCTTC. Translated: CASSAGTGSQAGYTF.

The V call is TRBV2, the J call TRBJ2-5; D not certain. The germline V gene encodes CDR1 SNHLY and CDR2 FYNNEI. With 6 bases removed from V and 0 bases from J, the gap between germline ends came to 5 bases. This CDR3 region has 12 residues. The CDR3 DNA reads as TGTGCCAGCAGGCCAGACCAAGAGACCCAGTACTTC. It translates to CASRPDQETQYF.

The chain is built from TRBV28 and TRBJ1-3; D not certain. V lost 1 base and J 2 bases, leaving 3 bases between the germline ends. This CDR3 has 13 amino acids. The germline CDR1 and CDR2 sequences are MDHEN and SYDVKM. The CDR3 sequence is CASSLSPGNTIYF. CDR3 nucleotides: TGTGCCAGCAGTTTATCCCCTGGAAACACCATATATTTT.

The chain is built from TRBV5-1 and TRBJ2-1; TRBD1 might be the D (6 bases). This CDR3 is 15 amino acids long. The V gene's germline CDR1 is SGHRS and CDR2 YFSETQ. V lost 3 bases and J lost 2, with 12 bases in between. CDR3 residues: CASSSRDTTYNEQFF. As DNA, the CDR3 is TGCGCCAGCAGCTCCCGGGACACAACCTACAATGAGCAGTTCTTC.

This clone was detected a few times. V gene TRBV18 combines with J gene TRBJ1-6; D gene ambiguous. Germline V CDR1 and CDR2: KGHSH, LQKENI. CDR3 length: 12 amino acids. V shed 8 bases and J shed 7 bases, with 9 bases lying between them. CDR3 loop: CASRTANSPLHF. For the CDR3, the DNA is TGTGCCAGCAGGACGGCGAATTCACCCCTCCACTTT.

This chain connects TRBV3-1 (or the pseudogene TRBV3-2) to TRBJ2-3; D gene uncertain. V was clipped by 1 base and J by 0 bases, with 11 bases between them. The length of the CDR3 is 16 residues. Germline V CDR1 and CDR2: LGHDT, YNNKEL (reference sequence). The CDR3 loop is CASSQVSRPSTDTQYF. In DNA, the CDR3 is TGTGCCAGCAGCCAAGTGTCGCGGCCTAGCACAGATACGCAGTATTTT.

This rearrangement joins TRBV3-1 (or the pseudogene TRBV3-2) to TRBJ1-1; unclear D gene. V lost 0 bases and J lost 3, with 5 bases in between. Germline V CDR1 and CDR2: LGHDT, YNNKEL (reference sequence). The CDR3 extends over 13 amino acids. As DNA, the CDR3 is TGTGCCAGCAGCCAAGATTGTGACACTGAAGCTTTCTTT. Translating it yields CASSQDCDTEAFF.

V usage is TRBV6-5 and J usage is TRBJ2-5; D gene ambiguous. Trimming pared 6 bases from V and 2 bases from J, leaving 4 bases between. This CDR3 is built from 11 residues. Germline CDR1 reads MNHEY; CDR2 reads SVGAGI. The DNA of the CDR3 is TGTGCCAGCAGGCGTCAAGAGACCCAGTACTTC. Protein sequence: CASRRQETQYF.